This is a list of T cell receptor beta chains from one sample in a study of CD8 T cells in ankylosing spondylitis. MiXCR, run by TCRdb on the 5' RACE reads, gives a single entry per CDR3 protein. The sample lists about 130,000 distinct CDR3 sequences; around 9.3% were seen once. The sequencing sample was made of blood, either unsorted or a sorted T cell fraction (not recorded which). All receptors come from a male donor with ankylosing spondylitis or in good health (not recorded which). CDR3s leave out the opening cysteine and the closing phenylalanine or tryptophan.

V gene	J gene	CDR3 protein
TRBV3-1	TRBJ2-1	ASRKGLAGGTSSYNEQF
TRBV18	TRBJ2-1	ASSFGTGNSEQF
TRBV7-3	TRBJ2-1	ASSLYSGGKNEQF
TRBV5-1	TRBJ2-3	ASSLESTDTQY
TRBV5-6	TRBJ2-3	ASSLISTDTQY
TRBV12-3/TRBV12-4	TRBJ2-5	ASRGGQGLETQY
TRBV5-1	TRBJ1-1	ASTKIQGGTEAF
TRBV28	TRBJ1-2	ASRDSLLYGYT
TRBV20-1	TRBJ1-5	SARLRGLGNQPQH
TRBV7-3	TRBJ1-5	ASAKGANQPQH